This TCR beta chain was captured by sequencing in a study of shared clonotypes between healthy human individuals. CDR3 length: 13 residues. Genomic DNA belonging to each subset was distributed in equal measure over several immunoSEQ plates. TCRdb's table, derived via immunoSEQ multiplex PCR, lists solely in-frame clones and lacks some. Here the sample spans approximately 500,000 clones, 79% being singletons. The chain has TRBV21-1 and TRBJ1-1. TRBV21-1 is an annotated pseudogene. This TCR came from a woman aged 40 to 49 in good health. Some clones in this sample may be carry-over from other donors' samples. Sequencing was done on a sample of PBMCs. The CDR3 coding sequence is TGTGCCAGCAGCTCGGGGCTGAACACTGAAGCTTTCTTT. Translated, it gives CASSSGLNTEAFF.